This TCR beta chain was obtained from a study of blood T cell repertoires in COVID-19. V was pared by 4 bases and J by 3 bases, with 17 bases of the junction left unmatched. Germline-derived CDR1 and CDR2 are MNHEY and SMNVEV (reference sequence). The length of the CDR3 is 19 residues. Method: immunoSEQ multiplex PCR; TCRdb's copy keeps in-frame clones and lacks some. The sample includes about 31,000 clones, roughly nine tenths seen only once; the top ten take about 0.55%. The source material was peripheral blood. V is TRBV27 and J is TRBJ2-3, with 9 nucleotides matching TRBD2. This clonotype was sampled from a woman between 35 and 50 years old with active or convalescent COVID-19. Here the CDR3 reads CASSSAGLASVPGTDTQYF. CDR3 DNA sequence: TGTGCCAGCAGTTCCGCGGGACTAGCCTCCGTCCCGGGAACAGATACGCAGTATTTT.